This entry is about one TCR beta chain. Antigen: not known. 13 Jbeta primers and 60 Vbeta primers were used for the PCR. Using immunoSEQ multiplex PCR, the repertoire was profiled, and TCRdb retains in-frame clones only, with some absent. The sample lists some 120,000 clones, under 90% occurring once. These data come from a study of cytomegalovirus exposure and HLA in healthy donors. Points from the study as a whole: CMV serostatus stood as the only immune exposure information on hand.

Germline V gene lookup returns CDR1 SGHRS and CDR2 YFSETQ. J was trimmed by 4 bases and V by 4 bases; bases with no gene match: 5. The CDR3 has 14 amino acids. Sequencing used PBMCs. The V gene is TRBV5-1, the J gene TRBJ1-2, with 9 bases identical to TRBD1. The receptor comes from a middle-aged woman in good health and CMV-seronegative. The CDR3: CASSPQTGGYGYTF. CDR3 nucleotides: TGCGCCAGCAGCCCACAGACAGGGGGCTATGGCTACACCTTC.